Listed below are T cell receptor beta chains from one sample, sequenced in a study of early T cells in non-severe SARS-CoV-2 infection. TCRdb re-analysed the 5' RACE reads in MiXCR, keeping a single row per CDR3 protein. The sample holds tens of thousands of distinct CDR3 sequences, about 15% seen once. The specimen was whole blood. These receptors all come from an adult who was a healthcare worker with PCR-confirmed SARS-CoV-2 infection or an uninfected control (not recorded which). The CDR3 runs from the conserved cysteine through the conserved F or W. D genes are given only for firm matches. Size tells how often a clone was seen (once, few, many) or the class of an expanded clone, and some rows leave it out.

abundance: once
v_gene: TRBV18
j_gene: TRBJ2-1
d_gene: -
CDR3aa: CASSPRRAVYNEQFF
CDR3nt: TGTGCCAGCTCACCGAGGAGGGCCGTTTACAATGAGCAGTTCTTC

abundance: few
v_gene: TRBV2
j_gene: TRBJ2-3
d_gene: TRBD2
CDR3aa: CASSPTSGGQTDTQYF
CDR3nt: TGTGCCAGCAGCCCGACTAGCGGGGGGCAGACAGATACGCAGTATTTT

abundance: -
v_gene: TRBV9
j_gene: TRBJ2-2
d_gene: -
CDR3aa: CASSVAGTGELFF
CDR3nt: TGTGCCAGCAGCGTAGCAGGCACCGGGGAGCTGTTTTTT

abundance: -
v_gene: TRBV13
j_gene: TRBJ2-5
d_gene: TRBD2
CDR3aa: CASSPKTRTSRDQYF
CDR3nt: TGTGCCAGCAGCCCCAAAACCCGGACTAGTAGGGACCAGTACTTC

abundance: many
v_gene: TRBV12-3/TRBV12-4
j_gene: TRBJ1-3
d_gene: -
CDR3aa: CASSLGATGGNTIYF
CDR3nt: TGTGCCAGCAGTTTAGGGGCAACGGGTGGAAACACCATATATTTT

abundance: -
v_gene: TRBV11-1
j_gene: TRBJ2-1
d_gene: -
CDR3aa: CASSINREPYNEQFF
CDR3nt: TGTGCCAGCAGCATTAACAGGGAACCCTACAATGAGCAGTTCTTC

abundance: few
v_gene: TRBV10-3
j_gene: TRBJ1-3
d_gene: -
CDR3aa: CAISEYQGSGNTIYF
CDR3nt: TGTGCCATCAGTGAATACCAGGGTTCAGGAAACACCATATATTTT

abundance: few
v_gene: TRBV5-6
j_gene: TRBJ2-3
d_gene: -
CDR3aa: CASSLMGERGNTDTQYF
CDR3nt: TGTGCCAGCAGCTTGATGGGAGAAAGGGGCAATACAGATACGCAGTATTTT

abundance: -
v_gene: TRBV20-1
j_gene: TRBJ2-7
d_gene: -
CDR3aa: CSAYLWRESSYNEQYF
CDR3nt: TGCAGTGCCTACCTCTGGCGGGAAAGCTCCTACAATGAGCAGTACTTC

abundance: -
v_gene: TRBV19
j_gene: TRBJ2-3
d_gene: -
CDR3aa: CASRPRYSTETQYF
CDR3nt: TGTGCCAGTAGACCCAGATACAGCACAGAAACGCAGTATTTT

abundance: -
v_gene: TRBV7-3
j_gene: TRBJ2-3
d_gene: -
CDR3aa: CASNTGSEEDTQYF
CDR3nt: TGTGCCAGCAATACAGGGAGCGAAGAAGATACGCAGTATTTT

abundance: -
v_gene: TRBV12-3/TRBV12-4
j_gene: TRBJ2-5
d_gene: -
CDR3aa: CASSWMGQPMKETQYF
CDR3nt: TGTGCCAGCAGTTGGATGGGGCAGCCCATGAAAGAGACCCAGTACTTC

abundance: -
v_gene: TRBV20-1
j_gene: TRBJ1-3
d_gene: -
CDR3aa: CSAREGRYVGSGNTIYF
CDR3nt: TGCAGTGCTAGAGAAGGGAGATATGTTGGCTCTGGAAACACCATATATTTT

abundance: few
v_gene: TRBV11-2
j_gene: TRBJ2-5
d_gene: -
CDR3aa: CASSLVHETQYF
CDR3nt: TGTGCCAGCAGCTTAGTTCATGAGACCCAGTACTTC

abundance: -
v_gene: TRBV29-1
j_gene: TRBJ2-4
d_gene: TRBD1
CDR3aa: CNIDRAMNIQYF
CDR3nt: TGCAACATAGACAGGGCTATGAACATTCAGTACTTC

abundance: -
v_gene: TRBV29-1
j_gene: TRBJ2-5
d_gene: -
CDR3aa: CSVEGTARETQYF
CDR3nt: TGCAGCGTTGAAGGGACCGCCCGGGAGACCCAGTACTTC

abundance: few
v_gene: TRBV7-3
j_gene: TRBJ1-6
d_gene: -
CDR3aa: CASSLGSSYNSPLHF
CDR3nt: TGTGCCAGCAGCTTAGGGAGCTCCTATAATTCACCCCTCCACTTT

abundance: -
v_gene: TRBV28
j_gene: TRBJ1-2
d_gene: -
CDR3aa: CASSPMRGYGYTF
CDR3nt: TGTGCCAGCAGCCCCATGCGGGGATATGGCTACACCTTC

abundance: few
v_gene: TRBV7-2
j_gene: TRBJ2-5
d_gene: -
CDR3aa: CASSKLSETQYF
CDR3nt: TGTGCCAGCAGCAAGCTCTCGGAGACCCAGTACTTC

abundance: -
v_gene: TRBV29-1
j_gene: TRBJ2-3
d_gene: -
CDR3aa: CSVAEGTDTQYF
CDR3nt: TGCAGCGTTGCGGAGGGCACAGATACGCAGTATTTT

abundance: many
v_gene: TRBV20-1
j_gene: TRBJ2-3
d_gene: TRBD2
CDR3aa: CSARMTSGGRADTQYF
CDR3nt: TGCAGTGCTAGAATGACTAGCGGGGGGAGGGCAGATACGCAGTATTTT

abundance: few
v_gene: TRBV20-1
j_gene: TRBJ2-3
d_gene: TRBD2
CDR3aa: CSARDLGTTTDTQYF
CDR3nt: TGCAGTGCTAGAGATTTAGGGACTACCACAGATACGCAGTATTTT

abundance: many
v_gene: TRBV9
j_gene: TRBJ2-6
d_gene: -
CDR3aa: CASSVGVFGANVLTF
CDR3nt: TGTGCCAGCAGCGTCGGGGTTTTCGGGGCCAACGTCCTGACTTTC

abundance: -
v_gene: TRBV19
j_gene: TRBJ2-3
d_gene: -
CDR3aa: CASSSRSRVDTQYF
CDR3nt: TGTGCCAGTAGTTCGCGTTCTCGGGTAGATACGCAGTATTTT

abundance: -
v_gene: TRBV7-8
j_gene: TRBJ2-1
d_gene: -
CDR3aa: CASSLARVVSYDEQFF
CDR3nt: TGTGCCAGCAGCTTAGCGCGGGTAGTCAGTTACGATGAGCAGTTCTTC

abundance: -
v_gene: TRBV14
j_gene: TRBJ1-3
d_gene: -
CDR3aa: CASSQDRVSSGNTIYF
CDR3nt: TGTGCCAGCAGCCAAGATCGTGTGAGCTCTGGAAACACCATATATTTT

abundance: many
v_gene: TRBV7-8
j_gene: TRBJ2-3
d_gene: -
CDR3aa: CASSLDLQDTQYF
CDR3nt: TGTGCCAGCAGCTTGGATCTACAGGATACGCAGTATTTT

abundance: few
v_gene: TRBV29-1
j_gene: TRBJ1-1
d_gene: -
CDR3aa: CSVPKEGGYTEAFF
CDR3nt: TGCAGCGTCCCTAAGGAGGGTGGGTACACTGAAGCTTTCTTT

abundance: -
v_gene: TRBV7-2
j_gene: TRBJ1-1
d_gene: -
CDR3aa: CASSLNGLANTEAFF
CDR3nt: TGTGCCAGCAGCTTAAACGGGTTGGCCAACACTGAAGCTTTCTTT

abundance: few
v_gene: TRBV4-2
j_gene: TRBJ2-5
d_gene: TRBD1
CDR3aa: CASSQEAGTGAFGETQYF
CDR3nt: TGTGCCAGCAGCCAAGAGGCGGGGACAGGGGCCTTTGGAGAGACCCAGTACTTC

abundance: few
v_gene: TRBV4-1
j_gene: TRBJ1-2
d_gene: TRBD1
CDR3aa: CASSQVGDRGYGYTF
CDR3nt: TGCGCCAGCAGCCAAGTGGGGGACAGGGGCTATGGCTACACCTTC

abundance: few
v_gene: TRBV3-1
j_gene: TRBJ2-2
d_gene: TRBD1
CDR3aa: CASSQIYRGTGELFF
CDR3nt: TGTGCCAGCAGCCAAATTTACAGGGGGACCGGGGAGCTGTTTTTT

abundance: -
v_gene: TRBV10-3
j_gene: TRBJ1-2
d_gene: -
CDR3aa: CAISVKGSKYGYTF
CDR3nt: TGTGCCATCAGTGTTAAGGGGTCAAAGTATGGCTACACCTTC

abundance: -
v_gene: TRBV12-3/TRBV12-4
j_gene: TRBJ2-6
d_gene: -
CDR3aa: CASSPQNSGANVLTF
CDR3nt: TGTGCCAGCAGTCCACAGAACTCTGGGGCCAACGTCCTGACTTTC

abundance: -
v_gene: TRBV18
j_gene: TRBJ2-3
d_gene: TRBD2
CDR3aa: CASSRGRAAGTDTQYF
CDR3nt: TGTGCCAGCTCACGTGGGAGGGCGGCTGGCACAGATACGCAGTATTTT

abundance: -
v_gene: TRBV9
j_gene: TRBJ2-3
d_gene: TRBD1
CDR3aa: CASSLRTGGGSTDTQYF
CDR3nt: TGTGCCAGCAGCCTCCGGACAGGCGGCGGAAGCACAGATACGCAGTATTTT

abundance: -
v_gene: TRBV11-3
j_gene: TRBJ2-5
d_gene: TRBD1
CDR3aa: CASMANSGQGSKETQYF
CDR3nt: TGTGCCAGCATGGCCAACTCGGGACAGGGATCGAAAGAGACCCAGTACTTC

abundance: few
v_gene: TRBV7-8
j_gene: TRBJ1-2
d_gene: TRBD1
CDR3aa: CASSQDPGQAFYGYTF
CDR3nt: TGTGCCAGCAGCCAGGACCCGGGACAGGCGTTCTATGGCTACACCTTC

abundance: -
v_gene: TRBV20-1
j_gene: TRBJ1-5
d_gene: -
CDR3aa: CSARDGGLYQPQHF
CDR3nt: TGCAGTGCTAGAGATGGGGGGCTTTATCAGCCCCAGCATTTT

abundance: -
v_gene: TRBV5-1
j_gene: TRBJ2-1
d_gene: TRBD2
CDR3aa: CASSLELAGVDEQFF
CDR3nt: TGCGCCAGCAGCTTGGAGTTAGCGGGGGTCGATGAGCAGTTCTTC